Shown below are 22 T cell receptor beta chains from a single sample sequenced in a study of blood T cells in healthy people across ages. For the second PCR, which ran for about 6 to 11 cycles, a sample-barcoded 5' primer and a J-beta primer mix were used. A single record per CDR3 protein comes from TCRdb applying MiXCR to the 5' RACE reads. The repertoire holds about 1 million distinct CDR3 sequences, 40% to 55% seen once, with around 18% in the top ten. Sequenced input: blood. These receptors were obtained from an older woman in good health.

The chain is built from TRBV7-2 and TRBJ1-2; 10 bases align to TRBD1. Germline V gene lookup returns CDR1 SGHTA and CDR2 FQGNSA. This CDR3 spans 16 amino acids. Losses at the gene ends were 3 bases for V and 0 bases for J; bases not matched to a gene: 4. CDR3 nucleotides: TGTGCCAGCAGCTTCTTAGGGACAGGGGCTAACTATGGCTACACCTTC. It encodes CASSFLGTGANYGYTF.

V is TRBV20-1 and J is TRBJ2-3; D possibly corresponds to TRBD2 (7 bases). The V end lost 4 bases, the J end lost 5 bases, and 16 bases lay between the germline ends. Germline CDR1 is DFQATT and CDR2 is SNEGSKA (reference sequence). The CDR3 loop spans 14 amino acids. The CDR3 nucleotides are TGCAGTGCTAATTTGGGGGGGCGCATAGATACGCAGTATTTT. Translated: CSANLGGRIDTQYF.

This clonotype was seen a handful of times. The chain recombines TRBV27 with TRBJ2-7; D gene unclear. The CDR3 runs to 15 residues. Trimming stripped 1 base from V and 3 bases from J, with 13 bases between. CDR1 and CDR2 (germline): MNHEY, SMNVEV (reference sequence). The CDR3 nucleotides are TGTGCCAGCAGTTTATACTGGACGTCTAACTACGAGCAGTACTTC. As protein: CASSLYWTSNYEQYF.

This chain uses TRBV3-1 with TRBJ2-5; 9 nucleotides line up with TRBD2. Germline V gene data show CDR1 as LGHDT and CDR2 as YNNKEL (reference sequence). V dropped 5 bases and J dropped 4; count of bases not matched to a gene: 8. The CDR3 spans 15 residues. The CDR3 sequence: CASSKGTSPGETQYF. The CDR3 DNA follows: TGTGCCAGCAGCAAAGGGACTAGCCCAGGAGAGACCCAGTACTTC.

This clonotype was seen a handful of times. The J gene is TRBJ2-7, the V gene TRBV27, with 8 bases that match TRBD2. Germline V gene lookup returns CDR1 MNHEY and CDR2 SMNVEV (reference sequence). V was clipped by 6 bases and J by 2 bases; unmatched bases: 12. This CDR3 is built from 16 residues. CDR3 DNA sequence: TGTGCCAGCAGCGCCTCGGGGGGGGTCTTGACCTACGAGCAGTACTTC. Translating gives CASSASGGVLTYEQYF.

This clonotype was observed a few times. This clone may be a read error of a much larger clone one base away. The chain has TRBV20-1 and TRBJ2-7; D unclear. The CDR3 loop spans 12 amino acids. V was trimmed by 5 bases and J by 3 bases, leaving 11 bases between them. Germline V gene data show CDR1 as DFQATT and CDR2 as SNEGSKA (reference sequence). The CDR3 is CSASPDYYEQYF. CDR3 nucleotide sequence: TGCAGTGCTTCCCCCGATTACTACGAGCAGTACTTC.

CDR3 loop: CASSLTGVAGVYNEQFF. The CDR3 DNA follows: TGTGCCAGCAGCTTAACAGGGGTAGCGGGAGTCTACAATGAGCAGTTCTTC. J is TRBJ2-1 and V is TRBV7-9; TRBD2 matches at 9 bases. Germline CDR1 reads SEHNR; CDR2 reads FQNEAQ (reference sequence). This CDR3 has 17 amino acids. The V gene end was trimmed by 2 bases and the J gene end by 3 bases; junction bases not matched to a gene: 8.

The V gene is TRBV3-1, the J gene TRBJ1-1; 8 nucleotides match TRBD1. This CDR3 is 14 amino acids long. Trimming cost V 3 bases and J 5 bases; bases outside gene matches: 5. Germline V gives CDR1 LGHDT, CDR2 YNNKEL (reference sequence). This CDR3 is CASSQGRGLTEAFF. CDR3 DNA: TGTGCCAGCAGCCAGGGCAGGGGGCTGACTGAAGCTTTCTTT.

In DNA form, the CDR3 reads TGCGCCAGCAGCTTTACCGGGACAGGTTTATTCTACGAGCAGTACTTC. Residues: CASSFTGTGLFYEQYF. The chain joins TRBV5-1 to TRBJ2-7, with 8 positions matching TRBD1. Unmatched junction bases numbered 10, after V lost 2 bases and J lost 3 bases. Germline CDR1 and CDR2: SGHRS and YFSETQ. CDR3 length: 16 residues.

This clonotype was seen more than once but under ten times. The rearrangement links TRBV20-1 to TRBJ2-3, with TRBD2 matching over 9 bases. The CDR3 loop spans 16 amino acids. Looked up from germline, CDR1 is DFQATT and CDR2 is SNEGSKA (reference sequence). V was clipped by 6 bases and J by 2 bases; unmatched bases: 12. This chain's CDR3 is CSATPRLAGTTDTQYF. The DNA of the CDR3 is TGCAGTGCCACTCCGAGGCTAGCGGGGACCACAGATACGCAGTATTTT.

V gene TRBV20-1 combines with J gene TRBJ2-1; D unclear. Germline CDR1 and CDR2: DFQATT and SNEGSKA (reference sequence). V dropped 6 bases and J dropped 8 bases, with 17 bases sitting between them. The CDR3 extends over 13 amino acids. The CDR3 region is CSAPPHVGDEQFF. The CDR3 DNA reads as TGCAGTGCCCCGCCCCATGTGGGTGATGAGCAGTTCTTC.

V and J are TRBV10-3 and TRBJ2-3; D may be TRBD1 or TRBD2 (5 bases each). V dropped 0 bases and J dropped 14 bases, with 9 bases sitting between them. CDR1 ENHRY and CDR2 SYGVKD come from the germline V gene. The CDR3 runs to 11 residues. The CDR3 bases are TGTGCCATCAGTGAGTCGGGACCGAGGTATTTT. It specifies CAISESGPRYF.

This clonotype has only a few counts. This sequence joins TRBV2 and TRBJ2-7; D is possibly TRBD1 (6 bases). Germline CDR1 SNHLY, CDR2 FYNNEI. V shed 1 base and J shed 6 bases, with 13 bases lying between them. The CDR3 length is 14 residues. The CDR3: CASSEEAGVGEQYF. The DNA of the CDR3 is TGTGCCAGCAGTGAAGAGGCAGGGGTCGGCGAGCAGTACTTC.

The chain's CDR3 is CASSDDRLTDEQYF. The CDR3 bases are TGTGCCAGCAGTGACGACCGACTAACGGATGAGCAGTACTTC. V and J are TRBV2 and TRBJ2-7; TRBD2 is a possible D gene (5 bases). V lost 3 bases, J lost 7 bases, and 16 bases lay in between. The CDR3 contains 14 residues. Germline CDR1 SNHLY, CDR2 FYNNEI. The variable domain in full, completed from reference TRBV2 and TRBJ2-7, reads EPEVTQTPSHQVTQMGQEVILRCVPISNHLYFYWYRQILGQKVEFLVSFYNNEISEKSEIFDDQFSVERPDGSNFTLKIRSTKLEDSAMYFCASSDDRLTDEQYFGPGTRLTVT.

The genes are TRBV20-1 and TRBJ2-3; TRBD2 aligns across 10 bases. This CDR3 comprises 16 residues. Trimming took 6 bases from V and 2 from J; bases not matched to a gene: 11. CDR1 DFQATT and CDR2 SNEGSKA come from the germline V gene (reference sequence). Here the CDR3 reads CSASGSGRSDTDTQYF. CDR3 nucleotides: TGCAGTGCCAGCGGTAGCGGGAGGAGCGACACAGATACGCAGTATTTT.

This chain links TRBV5-6 with TRBJ2-1; the D is unclear. Germline V gene data show CDR1 as SGHDT and CDR2 as YYEEEE. The germline V and J ends were trimmed by 0 bases and 13 bases, with 11 bases remaining between them. This CDR3 region has 12 residues. This chain's CDR3 is CASSLETRLQFF. CDR3 DNA sequence: TGTGCCAGCAGCTTGGAAACGAGATTACAGTTCTTC.

V is TRBV7-8 and J is TRBJ2-1, with TRBD1 matching 12 bases. Germline V lookup: CDR1 SGHVS, CDR2 FQNEAQ. Unmatched junction bases numbered 8, after V lost 1 base and J lost 7 bases. This CDR3 spans 17 amino acids. CDR3 region: CASSLVGGQGAGNEQFF. The CDR3, as DNA: TGTGCCAGCAGCTTAGTAGGGGGACAGGGGGCTGGGAATGAGCAGTTCTTC.

This clonotype was recorded a few times. This chain connects TRBV7-2 to TRBJ2-3, with 11 bases that match TRBD2. Germline V CDR1 and CDR2: SGHTA, FQGNSA. The CDR3 covers 15 residues. Trimming at V came to 6 bases and at J to 5 bases, leaving 7 bases not matched to a gene. Here the CDR3 reads CASSLTSGSGDTQYF. As DNA, the CDR3 is TGTGCCAGCAGTTTAACTAGCGGGAGTGGAGATACGCAGTATTTT.

This clonotype was found a few times. The chain couples TRBV29-1 to TRBJ2-7; possible D gene TRBD2, 6 bases. This CDR3 spans 13 amino acids. V dropped 7 bases and J dropped 4 bases, with 17 bases sitting between them. Germline lookup yields CDR1 SQVTM and CDR2 ANQGSEA. The CDR3 coding sequence is TGCAGCGCCCTATGGAGGGTGGGTTACGAGCAGTACTTC. This translates into CSALWRVGYEQYF.

The chain is built from TRBV28 and TRBJ1-1; D perhaps matches TRBD1 (5 bases). CDR1 and CDR2 from the germline V gene are MDHEN and SYDVKM. The CDR3 is 15 amino acids. V shed 1 base and J shed 1 base, with 10 bases lying between them. The DNA of the CDR3 is TGTGCCAGCAGTTTATACGAGGGGCGGAACACTGAAGCTTTCTTT. Amino acid sequence: CASSLYEGRNTEAFF.

The V gene is TRBV3-1, the J gene TRBJ2-3; a possible D gene is TRBD2 (6 bases). V lost 2 bases, J lost 2 bases, and 11 bases lay in between. CDR1 is LGHDT and CDR2 is YNNKEL in the germline V gene (reference sequence). CDR3 length: 15 residues. The CDR3 spells CASSQLARDTDTQYF. In nucleotides, the CDR3 is TGTGCCAGCAGCCAACTAGCGCGAGACACAGATACGCAGTATTTT.

The V call is TRBV15, the J call TRBJ2-7, with TRBD1 matching over 12 bases. The CDR3 contains 17 residues. The junction had 8 bases not matched to a gene; V was cut back by 0 bases and J by 5 bases. Germline V gene sequence: CDR1 LNHNV, CDR2 YYDKDF (reference sequence). In DNA, the CDR3 is TGTGCCACCAGCAGAGATCGGAGGGGACAGGGGGCAAACGAGCAGTACTTC. It translates to CATSRDRRGQGANEQYF. The complete variable domain, with remaining parts taken from reference TRBV15 and TRBJ2-7, reads DAMVIQNPRYQVTQFGKPVTLSCSQTLNHNVMYWYQQKSSQAPKLLFHYYDKDFNNEADTPDNFQSRRPNTSFCFLDIRSPGLGDTAMYLCATSRDRRGQGANEQYFGPGTRLTVT.